Presented here are 32 T cell receptor beta chains from one specimen sequenced in a study of Ad26.COV2.S vaccination and SARS-CoV-2 variants. TCRdb's table, derived via immunoSEQ multiplex PCR, lists solely in-frame clones and lacks some. The sample has 300,000 to 350,000 clones; about 88% are singletons. Described treatment: some 20 received Ad26.COV2.S at low or high dose, single or two shots; 5 received placebo; per-sample allocation not given. Sampling took place 63 days after the first vaccine or placebo injection. The sequenced sample was peripheral blood, obtained in a trial of Ad26.COV2.S vaccine versus placebo. The source is a person between 18 and 65 years old who received the Ad26.COV2.S COVID-19 vaccine or a placebo.

The chain links TRBV11-2 to TRBJ2-1; 8 bases line up with TRBD2. CDR3 length equals 16 residues. Germline CDR1 is SGHAT and CDR2 is FQNNGV. V was pared by 2 bases and J by 10 bases, with 13 bases of the junction left unmatched. The CDR3 bases are TGTGCCAGCAGCTTACTTGCGGGGGGTTTCCCCGGAGAGCAGTTCTTC. Its protein product is CASSLLAGGFPGEQFF.

J is TRBJ2-6 and V is TRBV7-9; D remains ambiguous. Germline CDR1 is SEHNR and CDR2 is FQNEAQ (reference sequence). The V and J ends lost 2 bases and 0 bases respectively, with 5 bases between them. The CDR3 totals 15 residues. In DNA, the CDR3 is TGTGCCAGCAGCTTAACACCCTCTGGGGCCAACGTCCTGACTTTC. Its protein is CASSLTPSGANVLTF.

The V gene is TRBV9, the J gene TRBJ1-1, with D possibly matching TRBD1 (5 bases). This CDR3 is 15 amino acids long. Germline V gene sequence: CDR1 SGDLS, CDR2 YYNGEE. The ends were cut back, 4 bases at V and 0 bases at J, with 13 bases in the middle. CDR3 bases: TGTGCCAGCAGCTCACCACCAGGGATGAACACTGAAGCTTTCTTT. This translates into CASSSPPGMNTEAFF.

This sequence joins TRBV20-1 and TRBJ2-3; 10 nucleotides line up with TRBD2. Germline values: CDR1 DFQATT, CDR2 SNEGSKA (reference sequence). V lost 3 bases to trimming and J lost 2 bases; unmatched junction nucleotides: 11. CDR3 length equals 17 residues. The CDR3 sequence is CSASERGGSQPTDTQYF. CDR3 nucleotides: TGCAGTGCTAGTGAGCGGGGGGGGTCCCAACCCACAGATACGCAGTATTTT.

The chain has TRBV30 and TRBJ2-1; tentatively, D is TRBD2 (6 bases). Between the trimmed V and J ends, which lost 1 base and 10 bases, there was a span of 14 bases. The CDR3 sequence is 13 residues long. Germline CDR1 is GTSNPN and CDR2 is SVGIG (reference sequence). The CDR3 bases are TGTGCCTGGAGTGCGATGGCGGGGAGGGAGCAGTTCTTC. It yields the protein CAWSAMAGREQFF.

V is TRBV3-1 (or the pseudogene TRBV3-2) and J is TRBJ2-3; no clear D. The germline gives CDR1 LGHDT, CDR2 YNNKEL (reference sequence). The CDR3 runs to 13 residues. The V end was cut by 0 bases, the J end by 6 bases, with 7 bases between. The CDR3 region has the DNA TGTGCCAGCAGCCAAGATTATAGCGATACGCAGTATTTT. It encodes CASSQDYSDTQYF.

The rearrangement links TRBV6-6 to TRBJ2-2; D is unresolved. CDR3 size: 14 residues. From germline, CDR1 is MNHNY and CDR2 SVGAGI (reference sequence). Trimming cost V 5 bases and J 1 base, with 8 bases left between them. As DNA, the CDR3 is TGTGCCAGCAGTATCAGTGAGAACACCGGGGAGCTGTTTTTT. As protein: CASSISENTGELFF.

The table lists this clone with a count of one. The V and J genes are TRBV25-1 and TRBJ1-1, with D perhaps matching TRBD1 (6 bases). Deletions cut 3 bases from V and 4 bases from J, with 6 bases between. Germline V gene lookup returns CDR1 MGHDK and CDR2 SYGVNS. The CDR3 covers 12 residues. CDR3 amino acids: CASSDRGTEAFF. CDR3 coding DNA: TGTGCCAGCAGTGACAGGGGCACTGAAGCTTTCTTT.

This sequence joins TRBV19 and TRBJ2-1; D remains unclear. The CDR3 runs 16 residues. Germline V gene data show CDR1 as LNHDA and CDR2 as SQIVND (reference sequence). Trimming removed 5 bases from V and 5 bases from J, with 19 bases in between. CDR3 DNA sequence: TGTGCCAGTAGTCCCCCAAATCCAAGAACGAACAATGAGCAGTTCTTC. It yields the protein CASSPPNPRTNNEQFF.

This chain joins TRBV5-5 and TRBJ2-1, with TRBD2 identical over 8 bases. The CDR3 consists of 15 residues. V lost 4 bases and J lost 6; bases outside the gene matches: 9. Germline CDR1 and CDR2: SGHKS and YYEKEE (reference sequence). CDR3 sequence reads: CASSPPGLVGNEQFF. CDR3 DNA: TGTGCCAGCAGCCCTCCGGGACTAGTGGGCAATGAGCAGTTCTTC.

This clone was picked up one time. The chain joins TRBV4-2 to TRBJ2-7; tentatively, D is TRBD2 (5 bases). The CDR3 runs 14 residues. Per the germline V gene, CDR1 is LGHNA and CDR2 is YNFKEQ. V dropped 5 bases and J dropped 5 bases, with 16 bases sitting between them. CDR3 sequence (DNA): TGTGCCAGCAGCATCGGGGAAGGCGCGAACGAGCAGTACTTC. Protein: CASSIGEGANEQYF.

This clone came up a few times. V usage is TRBV11-2 and J usage is TRBJ2-7; D is perhaps TRBD2 (5 bases). In germline, CDR1 is SGHAT, CDR2 FQNNGV. The germline V and J ends were trimmed by 2 bases and 2 bases, with 13 bases remaining between them. This CDR3 region has 15 residues. CDR3 in DNA: TGTGCCAGCAGCTTACCGCCGGGGTACACCTACGAGCAGTACTTC. This codes for CASSLPPGYTYEQYF.

The chain couples TRBV5-5 to TRBJ1-1; no firm D call. Germline CDR1 and CDR2: SGHKS and YYEKEE (reference sequence). The CDR3 is 13 amino acids. Trimming left V 3 bases short and J 1 base short, with 7 bases between. CDR3 in amino acids: CASSSGRNTEAFF. Here the CDR3 DNA reads TGTGCCAGCAGCTCCGGCCGGAACACTGAAGCTTTCTTT.

This clone was recorded only once. The chain couples TRBV5-1 to TRBJ2-5; no clear D gene. Germline CDR1 SGHRS, CDR2 YFSETQ. V was clipped by 0 bases and J by 0 bases, with 12 bases between them. CDR3 length: 16 amino acids. The CDR3 coding sequence is TGCGCCAGCAGCTTGGGCTGGGTGAGAAACCAAGAGACCCAGTACTTC. Encoded protein: CASSLGWVRNQETQYF.

This chain connects TRBV7-8 to TRBJ1-2, with 8 bases identical to TRBD1. Looked up from germline, CDR1 is SGHVS and CDR2 is FQNEAQ. The V gene end was trimmed by 5 bases and the J gene end by 6 bases; junction bases not matched to a gene: 8. There are 14 residues in the CDR3. The CDR3 loop is CASSPRTGPHGYTF. The CDR3 nucleotides read TGTGCCAGCAGCCCCAGGACAGGGCCCCATGGCTACACCTTC.

V usage is TRBV9 and J usage is TRBJ2-5; possible D gene TRBD2, 5 bases. CDR1 and CDR2 (germline): SGDLS, YYNGEE. The CDR3 extends over 14 amino acids. Trimming pared 3 bases from V and 2 bases from J, leaving 11 bases between. The CDR3: CASSGTAIQETQYF. The CDR3 DNA sequence: TGTGCCAGCAGCGGGACTGCGATTCAAGAGACCCAGTACTTC. The whole variable domain, remainder taken from reference TRBV9 and TRBJ2-5, is DSGVTQTPKHLITATGQRVTLRCSPRSGDLSVYWYQQSLDQGLQFLIQYYNGEERAKGNILERFSAQQFPDLHSELNLSSLELGDSALYFCASSGTAIQETQYFGPGTRLLVL.

The genes are TRBV6-5 and TRBJ1-2, with unresolved D. The CDR3 sequence is 11 residues long. Per germline, CDR1 MNHEY and CDR2 SVGAGI. The ends were cut back, 4 bases at V and 4 bases at J, with 4 bases in the middle. The CDR3 coding sequence is TGTGCCAGCAGTTCCAGCTATGGCTACACCTTC. Translated: CASSSSYGYTF.

This clone was seen a single time. The genes are TRBV28 and TRBJ2-7; 10 bases line up with TRBD1. Looked up from germline, CDR1 is MDHEN and CDR2 is SYDVKM. V lost 6 bases, J lost 2 bases, and 4 bases stayed unmatched. The CDR3 is 14 amino acids. DNA for the CDR3: TGTGCCAGCAGGGGGACAGGGGAAACCTACGAGCAGTACTTC. Its translation is CASRGTGETYEQYF.

This chain connects TRBV6-2 or TRBV6-3 to TRBJ1-2; the D is unclear. V was pared by 0 bases and J by 8 bases, with 19 bases between. The CDR3 length is 16 residues. CDR1 is MNHEY, CDR2 SVGEGT, per germline. This CDR3 reads CASSYSFNSYLRGYTF. DNA for the CDR3: TGTGCCAGCAGTTACTCGTTTAACAGCTATCTCCGGGGCTACACCTTC.

The chain carries TRBV5-6 and TRBJ2-1, with TRBD2 identical over 7 bases. The V gene's germline CDR1 is SGHDT and CDR2 YYEEEE. V lost 4 bases, J lost 8 bases, and 6 bases stayed unmatched. This CDR3 has 13 amino acids. CDR3 residues: CASSGGLVHEQFF. The CDR3 nucleotides read TGTGCCAGCAGCGGAGGACTAGTGCATGAGCAGTTCTTC.

V usage is TRBV27 and J usage is TRBJ2-5; no reliable D call. The germline V gene encodes CDR1 MNHEY and CDR2 SMNVEV (reference sequence). This CDR3 has 13 amino acids. The ends were cut back, 6 bases at V and 5 bases at J, with 13 bases in the middle. The CDR3 DNA reads as TGTGCCAGCAGCCCTTATTCCCGGGAGACCCAGTACTTC. Translation: CASSPYSRETQYF.

The chain combines TRBV5-1 with TRBJ1-6; TRBD1 matches 11 bases. The CDR3 contains 18 residues. Germline CDR1 and CDR2: SGHRS and YFSETQ. With 0 bases clipped from V and 2 bases from J, the junction kept 4 bases outside the gene matches. CDR3 protein: CASSLEGQGGPYNSPLHF. The CDR3 coding sequence is TGCGCCAGCAGCTTGGAGGGACAGGGGGGTCCCTATAATTCACCCCTCCACTTT. Complete variable domain (other parts from reference TRBV5-1 and TRBJ1-6): KAGVTQTPRYLIKTRGQQVTLSCSPISGHRSVSWYQQTPGQGLQFLFEYFSETQRNKGNFPGRFSGRQFSNSRSEMNVSTLELGDSALYLCASSLEGQGGPYNSPLHFGNGTRLTVT.

The gene calls are TRBV7-2 and TRBJ2-7; D remains ambiguous. Germline V CDR1 and CDR2: SGHTA, FQGNSA. The CDR3 covers 11 residues. Trimming cost V 3 bases and J 7 bases, with 7 bases left between them. In DNA form, the CDR3 reads TGTGCCAGCAGCTTCCTCCGAGAGCAGTACTTC. It yields the protein CASSFLREQYF.

The V and J genes are TRBV2 and TRBJ1-6, with TRBD1 matching over 7 bases. V gave up 2 bases and J gave up 6 bases; unmatched junction bases: 4. Germline-derived CDR1 and CDR2 are SNHLY and FYNNEI. CDR3 size: 15 residues. This CDR3 reads CASSEQGDSNSPLHF. Here the CDR3 DNA reads TGTGCCAGCAGTGAACAGGGGGATAGTAATTCACCCCTCCACTTT.

Notes on this clone: This sequence may be a read error, since a much larger clone differs from it by one base. The same CDR3 also results from other DNA sequences found in this sample. V gene TRBV7-9 combines with J gene TRBJ2-3; no firm D call. The ends were cut back, 3 bases at V and 0 bases at J, with 4 bases in the middle. Germline loops: CDR1 SEHNR, CDR2 FQNEAQ (reference sequence). CDR3 length: 13 amino acids. This CDR3 reads CASSLGSTDTQYF. The CDR3 DNA reads TGTGCCAGCAGCTTGGGTAGCACAGATACGCAGTATTTT.

This chain joins TRBV2 and TRBJ1-6; D not certain. CDR3 size: 13 residues. Between the trimmed V and J ends, which lost 6 bases and 0 bases, there was a span of 3 bases. Germline CDR1 and CDR2: SNHLY and FYNNEI. CDR3 in amino acids: CASRASYNSPLHF. The DNA of the CDR3 is TGTGCCAGCAGGGCCTCCTATAATTCACCCCTCCACTTT.

The genes are TRBV11-1 and TRBJ2-5; TRBD2 matches at 7 bases. CDR3 length equals 14 residues. Germline CDR1 is SGHAT and CDR2 is FQDESV (reference sequence). The V gene end was trimmed by 5 bases and the J gene end by 2 bases; junction bases not matched to a gene: 5. DNA for the CDR3: TGTGCCAGCAGCGTCCCTAGCGGACAAGAGACCCAGTACTTC. This sequence encodes CASSVPSGQETQYF. Variable domain in full (rest from reference TRBV11-1 and TRBJ2-5): EAEVAQSPRYKITEKSQAVAFWCDPISGHATLYWYRQILGQGPELLVQFQDESVVDDSQLPKDRFSAERLKGVDSTLKIQPAELGDSAMYLCASSVPSGQETQYFGPGTRLLVL.

V gene TRBV6-2 or TRBV6-3 combines with J gene TRBJ2-7; D might be TRBD2 (6 bases). CDR1 and CDR2 (germline): MNHEY, SVGEGT. The CDR3 is 15 amino acids. V was shortened by 0 bases and J by 12 bases, with 21 bases between the two germline ends. For the CDR3, the DNA is TGTGCCAGCAGTTACTCGTTTCAGTCTTTGGAGGGACGGTACTTC. Residues: CASSYSFQSLEGRYF.

The genes are TRBV7-2 and TRBJ1-4, with 9 bases matching TRBD1. The germline V gene has CDR1 SGHTA and CDR2 FQGNSA. The CDR3 contains 15 residues. After removal of 4 bases from V and 6 bases from J, the junction contained 6 bases not matched to a gene. CDR3 sequence reads: CASSSPGTGHEKLFF. The CDR3 DNA follows: TGTGCCAGCAGCTCCCCCGGGACAGGGCATGAAAAACTGTTTTTT. Drawing the rest from reference TRBV7-2 and TRBJ1-4, the complete variable domain is GAGVSQSPSNKVTEKGKDVELRCDPISGHTALYWYRQSLGQGLEFLIYFQGNSAPDKSGLPSDRFSAERTGGSVSTLTIQRTQQEDSAVYLCASSSPGTGHEKLFFGSGTQLSVL.

The CDR3 DNA follows: TGTGCCAGCAGCCCTTACGGTGGAAACACCATATATTTT. Its translation: CASSPYGGNTIYF. This chain joins TRBV13 and TRBJ1-3; no reliable D call. The CDR3 is made up of 13 amino acids. V was clipped by 5 bases and J by 3 bases, with 8 bases between them. Germline CDR1 PRHDT, CDR2 FYEKMQ (reference sequence).

This chain connects TRBV5-1 to TRBJ2-7, with 8 bases matching TRBD2. V lost 0 bases and J lost 6; bases outside the gene matches: 5. The CDR3 has 14 amino acids. CDR1 is SGHRS, CDR2 YFSETQ, per germline. The CDR3 protein is CASSLEGLAGEQYF. CDR3 nucleotides: TGCGCCAGCAGCTTGGAGGGGCTAGCGGGCGAGCAGTACTTC.

The chain is built from TRBV9 and TRBJ2-1, with TRBD2 matching 8 bases. The CDR3 loop spans 16 amino acids. Germline CDR1 is SGDLS and CDR2 is YYNGEE. Trimming at V came to 0 bases and at J to 3 bases, leaving 5 bases not matched to a gene. The CDR3: CASSVGGSGGYNEQFF. CDR3 in DNA: TGTGCCAGCAGCGTAGGTGGAAGCGGGGGCTACAATGAGCAGTTCTTC.